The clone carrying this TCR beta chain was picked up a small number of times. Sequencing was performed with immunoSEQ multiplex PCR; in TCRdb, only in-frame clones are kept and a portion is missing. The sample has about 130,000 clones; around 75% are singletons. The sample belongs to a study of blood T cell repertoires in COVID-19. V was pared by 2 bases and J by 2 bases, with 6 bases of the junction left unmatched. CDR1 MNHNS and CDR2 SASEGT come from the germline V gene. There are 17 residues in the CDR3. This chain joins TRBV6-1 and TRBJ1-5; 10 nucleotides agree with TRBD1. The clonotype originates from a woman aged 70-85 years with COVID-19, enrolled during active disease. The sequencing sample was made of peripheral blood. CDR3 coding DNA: TGTGCCAGCAGTGAACAAGGACAGGGGGGCGGCAATCAGCCCCAGCATTTT. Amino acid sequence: CASSEQGQGGGNQPQHF.